The 5 T cell receptor beta chains reported below all come from one sample, sequenced in a study of cytomegalovirus exposure and HLA in healthy donors. 60 Vbeta and 13 Jbeta primers were used in PCR. Libraries were prepared by immunoSEQ multiplex PCR; TCRdb keeps only in-frame clonotypes and omits some of them. The sample holds 90,000 to 110,000 clones, 69% seen once. The sample was PBMCs. These receptors all come from a woman in her 70s in good health and CMV-seropositive.

The sample holds a few counts of this clone. The chain has TRBV10-3 and TRBJ2-3, with 8 bases identical to TRBD1. CDR1 and CDR2 (germline): ENHRY, SYGVKD. CDR3 length: 17 amino acids. J was trimmed by 1 base and V by 4 bases; bases with no gene match: 10. The CDR3 region has the DNA TGTGCCATCAGTGGGGCAGTTTCGACAGGGGGCACAGATACGCAGTATTTT. It yields the protein CAISGAVSTGGTDTQYF.

This clone was counted between two and nine times. The V and J genes are TRBV29-1 and TRBJ1-5; D gene uncertain. Germline CDR1 is SQVTM and CDR2 is ANQGSEA. The CDR3 runs 13 residues. The V end was cut by 7 bases, the J end by 7 bases, with 17 bases between. The CDR3 DNA reads as TGCAGCGCCTCCAATGGGGAGGAACAGCCCCAGCATTTT. It translates to CSASNGEEQPQHF.

This clone was seen only a few times. CDR3 nucleotides: TGTGCCAGCAGGGAAAGCCCCTCCCTCTCTGGAAACACCATATATTTT. Its protein product is CASRESPSLSGNTIYF. The genes are TRBV2 and TRBJ1-3, with D unresolved. Deletions cut 6 bases from V and 0 bases from J, with 15 bases between. The CDR3 is 16 residues long. Per the germline V gene, CDR1 is SNHLY and CDR2 is FYNNEI.

This sequence joins TRBV30 and TRBJ2-1; tentative D call: TRBD1 (6 bases). Trimming stripped 5 bases from V and 9 bases from J, with 17 bases between. This CDR3 region has 13 residues. Germline CDR1 GTSNPN, CDR2 SVGIG (reference sequence). The CDR3 loop is CAWGRQGLGEQFF. The DNA of the CDR3 is TGTGCCTGGGGTCGTCAGGGGTTGGGTGAGCAGTTCTTC. Drawing the rest from reference TRBV30 and TRBJ2-1, the complete variable domain is SQTIHQWPATLVQPVGSPLSLECTVEGTSNPNLYWYRQAAGRGLQLLFYSVGIGQISSEVPQNLSASRPQDRQFILSSKKLLLSDSGFYLCAWGRQGLGEQFFGPGTRLTVL.

The chain carries TRBV7-2 and TRBJ1-1; D perhaps matches TRBD1 (5 bases). The germline V gene has CDR1 SGHTA and CDR2 FQGNSA. This CDR3 contains 16 residues. V lost 2 bases and J lost 3, with 16 bases in between. The CDR3 DNA sequence: TGTGCCAGCAGCTTAACGGGGAGGGGAGTGTACACTGAAGCTTTCTTT. Translation gives CASSLTGRGVYTEAFF.